Below are 20 T cell receptor beta chains sequenced from a single sample in a study of blood T cell repertoires in COVID-19. Here immunoSEQ multiplex PCR was the method, and the copy in TCRdb shows in-frame clones only, minus some. The top ten hold over 4.5% of the sample, which has around 300,000 clones, 88% seen once. The sequencing sample was made of PBMCs or T cells enriched from blood (not recorded which). These receptors were collected from a man aged 25 to 40 who had recovered from COVID-19.

There are a few counts of this clone. The rearrangement uses TRBV6-4 and TRBJ1-5; D unresolved. CDR1 is MRHNA, CDR2 SNTAGT, per germline. CDR3 size: 13 residues. The V gene lost 6 bases and the J gene lost 3 bases, with 9 bases spanning the gap. CDR3 in amino acids: CASRGLTNQPQHF. The CDR3 coding sequence is TGTGCCAGCAGGGGCTTGACCAATCAGCCCCAGCATTTT.

The V call is TRBV7-2, the J call TRBJ2-1; tentatively, D is TRBD2 (5 bases). V was cut by 1 base and J by 6 bases, with 13 bases left in between. From germline, CDR1 is SGHTA and CDR2 FQGNSA. The CDR3 covers 15 residues. The CDR3, as DNA: TGTGCCAGCAGCTTAGGGGCCGGGATTACCAATGAGCAGTTCTTC. It yields the protein CASSLGAGITNEQFF.

This clone was detected only once. The rearrangement uses TRBV5-4 and TRBJ2-3; 8 positions agree with TRBD1. The trim removed 4 bases at V and 0 bases at J, leaving 7 bases unmatched. The CDR3 is made up of 16 amino acids. Germline V gives CDR1 SGHNT, CDR2 YYREEE (reference sequence). The CDR3 is CASSPSGQVSTDTQYF. CDR3 in DNA: TGTGCCAGCAGCCCCTCGGGACAGGTTAGCACAGATACGCAGTATTTT.

The rearrangement links TRBV19 to TRBJ2-7; tentative D call: TRBD2 (5 bases). The CDR3 runs to 14 residues. Germline CDR1 LNHDA, CDR2 SQIVND (reference sequence). Trimming stripped 5 bases from V and 0 bases from J, with 11 bases between. The CDR3 DNA reads TGTGCCAGTAGTTCCGGGGATAGCTCCTACGAGCAGTACTTC. This codes for CASSSGDSSYEQYF. The entire variable domain, with the rest obtained from reference TRBV19 and TRBJ2-7, is as follows: DGGITQSPKYLFRKEGQNVTLSCEQNLNHDAMYWYRQDPGQGLRLIYYSQIVNDFQKGDIAEGYSVSREKKESFPLTVTSAQKNPTAFYLCASSSGDSSYEQYFGPGTRLTVT.

The V call is TRBV4-1, the J call TRBJ1-3, with D perhaps matching TRBD1 (6 bases). This CDR3 comprises 16 residues. V lost 7 bases and J lost 1, with 17 bases in between. The germline CDR1 and CDR2 sequences are MGHRA and YSYEKL. The CDR3 spells CASTPTERGSGNTIYF. In DNA form, the CDR3 reads TGCGCCAGCACCCCTACTGAAAGGGGGTCTGGAAACACCATATATTTT.

This chain links TRBV25-1 with TRBJ1-4, with D perhaps matching TRBD1 (6 bases). The V end was cut by 8 bases, the J end by 6 bases, with 13 bases between. This CDR3 has 13 amino acids. Germline V gene data show CDR1 as MGHDK and CDR2 as SYGVNS. CDR3 bases: TGTGCCAGCGGGAGGGGGGGTCATGAAAAACTGTTTTTT. Its protein product is CASGRGGHEKLFF.

This clone was seen a few times. The J gene is TRBJ1-2, the V gene TRBV12-3 or TRBV12-4, with D uncertain. V lost 4 bases and J lost 8, with 8 bases in between. CDR3 length: 11 residues. The CDR3, as DNA: TGTGCCAGCAGTTGGGAGTTCGGCTACACCTTC. It codes for CASSWEFGYTF.

This chain joins TRBV7-6 and TRBJ2-1; TRBD2 aligns across 11 bases. V dropped 3 bases and J dropped 3; count of bases not matched to a gene: 4. Per the germline V gene, CDR1 is SGHVS and CDR2 is FNYEAQ. The CDR3 sequence is 16 residues long. For the CDR3, the DNA is TGTGCCAGCAGCTTTCCTAGCGGGGGGTTCTACAATGAGCAGTTCTTC. This gives the protein CASSFPSGGFYNEQFF.

As regards this clone: This specimen includes other DNA sequences encoding the same CDR3. J is TRBJ1-6 and V is TRBV18; D possibly corresponds to TRBD1 (6 bases). The CDR3 is 14 amino acids. Between the trimmed V and J ends, which lost 3 bases and 5 bases, there was a span of 8 bases. CDR1 and CDR2 from the germline V gene are KGHSH and LQKENI. The CDR3 region is CASSPRQDNSPLHF. As DNA, the CDR3 is TGTGCCAGCTCACCTCGACAGGATAATTCACCCCTCCACTTT.

This sequence joins TRBV2 and TRBJ1-1, with 7 bases that match TRBD1. Germline lookup yields CDR1 SNHLY and CDR2 FYNNEI. After removal of 4 bases from V and 5 bases from J, the junction contained 4 bases not matched to a gene. CDR3 length: 13 amino acids. CDR3 in DNA: TGTGCCAGCAGTGCGACAGGGCGGACTGAAGCTTTCTTT. Translating it yields CASSATGRTEAFF.

The gene calls are TRBV5-1 and TRBJ1-6; D not resolved. V was shortened by 4 bases and J by 11 bases, with 16 bases between the two germline ends. The CDR3 runs 14 residues. The germline V gene has CDR1 SGHRS and CDR2 YFSETQ. The CDR3 protein is CASSTDPGKPPLHF. Here the CDR3 DNA reads TGCGCCAGCAGCACCGACCCGGGGAAGCCACCCCTCCACTTT.

The CDR3 reads CASRISGGLSSYNEQFF. The CDR3 DNA reads TGCGCCAGCAGGATTAGCGGGGGCTTGAGCTCCTACAATGAGCAGTTCTTC. V and J are TRBV5-1 and TRBJ2-1; 9 nucleotides match TRBD2. The V and J ends lost 5 bases and 0 bases, in that order; junction bases with no gene match: 9. This CDR3 has 17 residues. CDR1 and CDR2 from the germline V gene are SGHRS and YFSETQ.

The DNA of the CDR3 is TGTGCCAGCAGTTTTGCCAGGAGGAGCACTGAAGCTTTCTTT. It codes for CASSFARRSTEAFF. The chain has TRBV28 and TRBJ1-1; D is unresolved. There are 14 residues in the CDR3. From germline, CDR1 is MDHEN and CDR2 SYDVKM. V was cut by 3 bases and J by 4 bases, with 12 bases left in between.

The V call is TRBV6-1, the J call TRBJ1-1, with 10 bases identical to TRBD1. This CDR3 contains 14 residues. Unmatched junction bases numbered 5, after V lost 7 bases and J lost 3 bases. Germline CDR1 reads MNHNS; CDR2 reads SASEGT. Here the CDR3 DNA reads TGTGCCAGCAACGGACAGGGGGGTTACACTGAAGCTTTCTTT. Translated: CASNGQGGYTEAFF.

The chain combines TRBV7-9 with TRBJ1-3; D is uncertain. This CDR3 has 14 amino acids. CDR1 SEHNR and CDR2 FQNEAQ come from the germline V gene (reference sequence). Trimming stripped 3 bases from V and 6 bases from J, with 12 bases between. CDR3 loop: CASSFGDLENTIYF. The CDR3 bases are TGTGCCAGCAGCTTCGGGGATCTGGAAAACACCATATATTTT. Complete variable domain (other parts from reference TRBV7-9 and TRBJ1-3): DTGVSQNPRHKITKRGQNVTFRCDPISEHNRLYWYRQTLGQGPEFLTYFQNEAQLEKSRLLSDRFSAERPKGSFSTLEIQRTEQGDSAMYLCASSFGDLENTIYFGEGSWLTVV.

This clone was observed a few times. The V and J genes are TRBV5-4 and TRBJ2-5, with TRBD1 as a possible D gene (6 bases). The germline V gene has CDR1 SGHNT and CDR2 YYREEE (reference sequence). Trimming took off 0 bases at V and 1 base at J, with 19 bases between the two ends. The CDR3 sequence is 18 residues long. The CDR3 bases are TGTGCCAGCAGCTTGGACAGGGCCCCTCCAGCCTCCCAAGAGACCCAGTACTTC. Translating gives CASSLDRAPPASQETQYF.

The chain has TRBV19 and TRBJ1-6; TRBD1 aligns across 11 bases. The germline V gene has CDR1 LNHDA and CDR2 SQIVND (reference sequence). The CDR3 extends over 15 amino acids. V lost 7 bases, J lost 9 bases, and 8 bases stayed unmatched. For the CDR3, the DNA is TGTGCCAGTACCCTCTGGACAGGGGGCGGTTCACCCCTCCACTTT. Residues: CASTLWTGGGSPLHF.

This chain uses TRBV2 with TRBJ2-7; weak D call: TRBD2 (7 bases). The V and J ends lost 4 bases and 3 bases respectively, with 16 bases between them. Germline V lookup: CDR1 SNHLY, CDR2 FYNNEI. This CDR3 is built from 15 residues. For the CDR3, the DNA is TGTGCCAGCAGTGCGGGACAAGGGAGGGACTACGAGCAGTACTTC. Its protein is CASSAGQGRDYEQYF. The variable domain in full, completed from reference TRBV2 and TRBJ2-7, reads EPEVTQTPSHQVTQMGQEVILRCVPISNHLYFYWYRQILGQKVEFLVSFYNNEISEKSEIFDDQFSVERPDGSNFTLKIRSTKLEDSAMYFCASSAGQGRDYEQYFGPGTRLTVT.

The chain recombines TRBV5-1 with TRBJ2-1; 8 bases match TRBD2. The V and J ends lost 0 bases and 5 bases, in that order; junction bases with no gene match: 10. Germline V gene sequence: CDR1 SGHRS, CDR2 YFSETQ. This CDR3 region has 17 residues. The CDR3 nucleotides are TGCGCCAGCAGCTTGGGCGGGGGGCCCTCGAAGCACAATGAGCAGTTCTTC. Its translation is CASSLGGGPSKHNEQFF.

This chain links TRBV5-4 with TRBJ2-1, with TRBD2 identical over 10 bases. V was clipped by 4 bases and J by 6 bases; unmatched bases: 7. Germline loops: CDR1 SGHNT, CDR2 YYREEE (reference sequence). This CDR3 is 15 amino acids long. The CDR3: CASSPIAGGRNEQFF. The CDR3 DNA sequence: TGTGCCAGCAGCCCGATAGCGGGGGGCCGCAATGAGCAGTTCTTC.